This TCR beta chain appears in the sequencing data of a study of blood T cell repertoires in COVID-19. Study summary: In each case, the material was cDNA or gDNA derived from T cells, B-cell-depleted T cells, or PBMCs.

CDR3 size: 15 residues. V shed 2 bases, J shed 3 bases, and the junction held 5 bases outside the gene matches. Germline V gives CDR1 SGHRS, CDR2 YFSETQ. Measured with immunoSEQ multiplex PCR; TCRdb has only the in-frame clones, and not every one. The data hold 95,000 to 150,000 clones, with 86% observed a single time. This clonotype was sampled from a man aged 40-50 years with acute or convalescent COVID-19. The V call is TRBV5-1, the J call TRBJ1-1, with TRBD1 identical over 9 bases. The specimen sequenced was peripheral blood. CDR3 in DNA: TGCGCCAGCAGCTTAGGACAGGGGTTGCACACTGAAGCTTTCTTT. This encodes CASSLGQGLHTEAFF.